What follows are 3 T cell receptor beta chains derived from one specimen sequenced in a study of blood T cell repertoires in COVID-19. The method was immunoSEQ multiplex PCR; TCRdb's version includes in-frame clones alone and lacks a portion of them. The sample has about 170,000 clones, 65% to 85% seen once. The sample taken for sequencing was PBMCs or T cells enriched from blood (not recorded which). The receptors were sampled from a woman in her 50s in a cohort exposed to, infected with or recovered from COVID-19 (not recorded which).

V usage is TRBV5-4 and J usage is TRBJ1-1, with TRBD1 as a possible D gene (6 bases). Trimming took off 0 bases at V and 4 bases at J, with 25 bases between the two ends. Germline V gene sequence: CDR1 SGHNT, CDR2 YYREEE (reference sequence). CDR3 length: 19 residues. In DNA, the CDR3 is TGTGCCAGCAGCTTGGCGGGCGTTCGAAGGGCAGGGGTAAGCACTGAAGCTTTCTTT. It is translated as CASSLAGVRRAGVSTEAFF.

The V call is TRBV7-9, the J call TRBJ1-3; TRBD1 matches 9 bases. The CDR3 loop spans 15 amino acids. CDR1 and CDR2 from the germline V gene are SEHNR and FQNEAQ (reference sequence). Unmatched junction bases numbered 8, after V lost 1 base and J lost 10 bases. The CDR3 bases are TGTGCCAGCAGCTTAGGGACAGGGGTCGTCGGTACCATATATTTT. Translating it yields CASSLGTGVVGTIYF.

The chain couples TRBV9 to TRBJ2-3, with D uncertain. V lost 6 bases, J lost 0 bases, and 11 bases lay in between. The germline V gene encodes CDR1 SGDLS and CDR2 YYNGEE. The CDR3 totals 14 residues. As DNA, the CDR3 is TGTGCCAGCACCCCAGAACCTAGCACAGATACGCAGTATTTT. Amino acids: CASTPEPSTDTQYF.